The rows below give T cell receptor beta chains drawn from one sample of a study of cytotoxic CD8 clonotypes in ibrutinib-treated CLL. Here immunoSEQ multiplex PCR was the method, and the copy in TCRdb shows in-frame clones only, minus some. The table has about 140,000 clones, approximately 80% seen once. Specimen: PBMCs, collected after 12 months of ibrutinib treatment. All receptors derive from a human donor with chronic lymphocytic leukemia. CDR3s include the opening cysteine and the closing phenylalanine or tryptophan.

CDR3aa	j_gene	v_gene
CASSLGTRLGYEQYF	TRBJ2-7	TRBV5-1
CASSQSTGQDQSPLHF	TRBJ1-6	TRBV23-1
CASSLSGTGTYEQYF	TRBJ2-7	TRBV27
CASSLSSRGFGNTIYF	TRBJ1-3	TRBV27
CASSPPSVLYEQYF	TRBJ2-7	TRBV18
CASSPGRGNSPLHF	TRBJ1-6	TRBV18
CASSPLAGEGYEQYF	TRBJ2-7	TRBV5-1
CASRHRDIIYEQYF	TRBJ2-7	TRBV2
CASSLRWVTEAFF	TRBJ1-1	TRBV5-6
CASSLGTGRGTEAFF	TRBJ1-1	TRBV5-6